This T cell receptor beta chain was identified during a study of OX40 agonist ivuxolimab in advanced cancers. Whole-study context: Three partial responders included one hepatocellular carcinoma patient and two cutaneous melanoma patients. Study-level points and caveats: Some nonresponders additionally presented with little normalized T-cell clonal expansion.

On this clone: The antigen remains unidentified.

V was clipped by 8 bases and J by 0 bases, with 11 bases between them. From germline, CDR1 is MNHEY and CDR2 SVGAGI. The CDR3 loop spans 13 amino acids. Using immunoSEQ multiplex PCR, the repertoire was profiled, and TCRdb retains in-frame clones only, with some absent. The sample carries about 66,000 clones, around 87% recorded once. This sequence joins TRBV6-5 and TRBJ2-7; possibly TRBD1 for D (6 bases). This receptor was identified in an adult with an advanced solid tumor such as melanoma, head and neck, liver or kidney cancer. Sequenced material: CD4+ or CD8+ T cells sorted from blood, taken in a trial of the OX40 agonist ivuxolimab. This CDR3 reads CASGQGLSYEQYF. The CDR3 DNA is TGTGCCAGCGGCCAGGGGCTCTCCTACGAGCAGTACTTC.